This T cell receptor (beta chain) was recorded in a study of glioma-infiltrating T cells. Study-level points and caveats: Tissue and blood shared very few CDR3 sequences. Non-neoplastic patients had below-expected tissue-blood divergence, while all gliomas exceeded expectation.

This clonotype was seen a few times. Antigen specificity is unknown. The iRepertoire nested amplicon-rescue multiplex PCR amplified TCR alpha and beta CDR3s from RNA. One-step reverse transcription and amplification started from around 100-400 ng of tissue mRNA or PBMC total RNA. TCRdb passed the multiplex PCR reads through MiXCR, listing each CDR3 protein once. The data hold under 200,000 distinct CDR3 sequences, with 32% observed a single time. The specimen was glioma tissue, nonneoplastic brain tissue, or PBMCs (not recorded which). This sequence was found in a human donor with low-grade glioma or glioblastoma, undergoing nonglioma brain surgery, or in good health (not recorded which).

The CDR3 protein is CASRELAANTGELFF. The CDR3 region has the DNA TGCGCCAGCAGAGAATTAGCGGCGAACACCGGGGAGCTGTTTTTT. The rearrangement joins TRBV5-1 to TRBJ2-2, with D possibly matching TRBD2 (6 bases). Trimming took off 5 bases at V and 0 bases at J, with 11 bases between the two ends. Germline-derived CDR1 and CDR2 are SGHRS and YFSETQ. The CDR3 has 15 amino acids. The full variable domain, rest sourced from reference TRBV5-1 and TRBJ2-2, is KAGVTQTPRYLIKTRGQQVTLSCSPISGHRSVSWYQQTPGQGLQFLFEYFSETQRNKGNFPGRFSGRQFSNSRSEMNVSTLELGDSALYLCASRELAANTGELFFGEGSRLTVL.